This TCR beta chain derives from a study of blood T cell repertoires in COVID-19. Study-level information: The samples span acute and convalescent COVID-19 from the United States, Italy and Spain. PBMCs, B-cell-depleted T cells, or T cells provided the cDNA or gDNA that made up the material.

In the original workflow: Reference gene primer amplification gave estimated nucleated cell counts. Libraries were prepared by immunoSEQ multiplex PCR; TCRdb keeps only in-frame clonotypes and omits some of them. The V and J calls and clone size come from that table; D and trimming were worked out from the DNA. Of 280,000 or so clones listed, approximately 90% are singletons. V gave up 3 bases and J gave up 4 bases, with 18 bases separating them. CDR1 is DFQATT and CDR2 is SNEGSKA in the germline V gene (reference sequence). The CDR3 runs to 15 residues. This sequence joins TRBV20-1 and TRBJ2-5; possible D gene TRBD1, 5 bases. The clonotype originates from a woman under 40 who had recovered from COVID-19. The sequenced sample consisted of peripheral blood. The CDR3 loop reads CSASTPLGVRETQYF. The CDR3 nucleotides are TGCAGTGCTAGTACCCCTCTAGGGGTAAGAGAGACCCAGTACTTC.